The entry that follows covers one T cell receptor (beta chain) sequence. The data are from a study of blood T cell repertoires in COVID-19. Study information: Specimens from acute and convalescent COVID-19 originated in the United States, Italy and Spain. T cells, B-cell-depleted T cells, or PBMCs supplied cDNA or gDNA.

Between the trimmed V and J ends, which lost 2 bases and 6 bases, there was a span of 7 bases. The CDR3 extends over 13 amino acids. Germline-derived CDR1 and CDR2 are LGHDT and YNNKEL (reference sequence). Original processing notes: Amplifying reference gene primers gave estimates of nucleated cell counts. The repertoire was sequenced with immunoSEQ multiplex PCR; TCRdb's copy has only in-frame clones and lacks some. That table gives V, J and clone size, and the DNA gave D and trimming. The sample has approximately 170,000 clones; under 80% are singletons. Sequenced sample: peripheral blood. The origin of this receptor is a woman aged 80 or older with acute or convalescent COVID-19. The chain employs TRBV3-1 (or the pseudogene TRBV3-2) and TRBJ1-4; D unclear. In DNA form, the CDR3 reads TGTGCCAGCAGCCAAATCGTTTATGAAAAACTGTTTTTT. Amino acids: CASSQIVYEKLFF.